These T cell receptor beta chains were read from a single sample in a study of CD8 T cells in ankylosing spondylitis. TCRdb re-called the 5' RACE reads through MiXCR, storing one row per CDR3 protein. The sample includes tens of thousands of distinct CDR3 sequences, roughly a sixth seen only once; the top ten take 25% to 30%. The sample comprised blood. Source of these receptors: a male donor with ankylosing spondylitis or in good health (not recorded which). CDR3s include the opening cysteine and the closing phenylalanine or tryptophan. D genes are given only for firm matches. Not all rows give a size; the values are once, few, many and, for expanded clones, a class.

cdr3_nt,cdr3_aa,v_call,clone_size,j_call,d_call
TGTGCCAGCAGCTTCAGACAGGGGATCACTGAAGCTTTCTTT,CASSFRQGITEAFF,TRBV7-2,many,TRBJ1-1,TRBD1
TGTGCCAGCAGTTCATCCACCGGGACTAGCGGGAGCAATGAGCAGTTCTTC,CASSSSTGTSGSNEQFF,TRBV27,many,TRBJ2-1,TRBD2
TGCGCCAGCAGCCAAGATCGGACAGGCAGCAATGAGCAGTTCTTC,CASSQDRTGSNEQFF,TRBV4-1,many,TRBJ2-1,TRBD1
TGTGCCAGCAGCCAAGGGACTAGAAAAGAGACCCAGTACTTC,CASSQGTRKETQYF,TRBV4-2,few,TRBJ2-5,TRBD2
TGTGCCAGCAGCTTCGGTCCACAGAATGAAAAACTGTTTTTT,CASSFGPQNEKLFF,TRBV5-6,few,TRBJ1-4,-
TGTGCCAGCAGCACGGACCACACAGATACGCAGTATTTT,CASSTDHTDTQYF,TRBV7-2,-,TRBJ2-3,-
TGCAGTGCTAGAGATAGACAGCTGAGGAGAAGCTCCTATAATTCACCCCTCCACTTT,CSARDRQLRRSSYNSPLHF,TRBV20-1,many,TRBJ1-6,-
TGTGCCACCCAGGGACCGGGGGAGACCCAGTACTTC,CATQGPGETQYF,TRBV12-3/TRBV12-4,many,TRBJ2-5,-
TGTGCCAGCAGTTCTGGGGCAACGCAGTATTTT,CASSSGATQYF,TRBV12-3/TRBV12-4,-,TRBJ2-3,-
TGCGCCAGCAGCCAAGATCAGGTGACAGGGTTGGGGCCCTATGGCTACACCTTC,CASSQDQVTGLGPYGYTF,TRBV4-1,many,TRBJ1-2,TRBD1
TGTGCCAGCAGTGTTCGCTTCCAGGGGACCGGGGAGCTGTTTTTT,CASSVRFQGTGELFF,TRBV6-2/TRBV6-3,few,TRBJ2-2,-
TGTGCCAGCAGCCGGGTTAGATCTTCGGCGGGTGAGCAGTTCTTC,CASSRVRSSAGEQFF,TRBV7-3,many,TRBJ2-1,-
TGCGCCAGCAGGAAGAAACCGGGACTCCCCGTCCCCCAGTACTTC,CASRKKPGLPVPQYF,TRBV10-1,few,TRBJ2-5,-
TGTGCCAGCAGTACTGACCGGCCCACAGATACGCAGTATTTT,CASSTDRPTDTQYF,TRBV12-3/TRBV12-4,many,TRBJ2-3,-
TGTGCTAGTGGTTTGCGCCCTGGTGGGCAGCCCTACGAGCAGTACTTC,CASGLRPGGQPYEQYF,TRBV12-5,-,TRBJ2-7,-
TGTGCCAGCAGTGAGTACAGATCCTACAATGAGCAGTTCTTC,CASSEYRSYNEQFF,TRBV2,-,TRBJ2-1,-
TGTGCCAGCACCACAAACCGGGGAGCCAAAAACATTCAGTACTTC,CASTTNRGAKNIQYF,TRBV28,many,TRBJ2-4,-
TGTGCCAGCAGCCTCCACAATGAGCAGTTCTTC,CASSLHNEQFF,TRBV7-9,many,TRBJ2-1,-
TGCAGCGCCTCGGGCCGGGGGAACACTGAAGCTTTCTTT,CSASGRGNTEAFF,TRBV29-1,-,TRBJ1-1,-
TGTGCCAGCAGCCAGACTAGCGAGGAGCAGTTCTTC,CASSQTSEEQFF,TRBV6-2/TRBV6-3,many,TRBJ2-1,TRBD2
TGTGCCAGCAGCTCAATAGGGACAGGGATTGGAGACATTCAGTACTTC,CASSSIGTGIGDIQYF,TRBV7-9,-,TRBJ2-4,TRBD1
TGTGCCACCAGTGACCTAGAGTTTGGGAGCACAGATACGCAGTATTTT,CATSDLEFGSTDTQYF,TRBV24-1,-,TRBJ2-3,-
TGTGCCAGCAGACCACAGGGTGATCAGCCCCAGCATTTT,CASRPQGDQPQHF,TRBV19,few,TRBJ1-5,-
TGTGCCAGCAGCCTAATGCGCCAGAAAGAAGCTTTCTTT,CASSLMRQKEAFF,TRBV12-3/TRBV12-4,many,TRBJ1-1,-
TGCGCCAGCAGCACTACAGGGCATTCCACAGATACGCAGTATTTT,CASSTTGHSTDTQYF,TRBV5-1,many,TRBJ2-3,-
TGCAGCGGTGGGACAGGGGGCGGCTACACCTTC,CSGGTGGGYTF,TRBV29-1,-,TRBJ1-2,TRBD1
TGTGCCAGCAGGGTAGCGAATTACAATGAGCAGTTCTTC,CASRVANYNEQFF,TRBV28,medium-sized,TRBJ2-1,-
TGTGCCAGCAGGCAACTAGCGGGGGGCTCCTACAATGAGCAGTTCTTC,CASRQLAGGSYNEQFF,TRBV12-3/TRBV12-4,-,TRBJ2-1,TRBD2
TGTGCCAGCAGTTTAGCGGATGGGTCAGAGGGGACCCAGTACTTC,CASSLADGSEGTQYF,TRBV12-3/TRBV12-4,many,TRBJ2-5,-
TGTGCCAGCAGCTTAGTACCTAGCGGCCCCAGGACAGATACGCAGTATTTT,CASSLVPSGPRTDTQYF,TRBV7-4,few,TRBJ2-3,TRBD2
TGCGCCAGCAGCCAAGATTCGACAGGGGTTGAAAAACTGTTTTTT,CASSQDSTGVEKLFF,TRBV4-3,-,TRBJ1-4,TRBD1